This TCR beta chain was recorded in a study of OX40 agonist ivuxolimab in advanced cancers. The CDR3 is made up of 15 amino acids. Trimming cost V 2 bases and J 3 bases; bases outside gene matches: 7. Germline values: CDR1 SGHTA, CDR2 FQGTGA. The assay was immunoSEQ multiplex PCR, and TCRdb's table has in-frame clones only and misses some. The repertoire holds some 82,000 clones, with over 75% as singletons. The receptor's source is an adult with an advanced solid tumor such as melanoma, head and neck, liver or kidney cancer. The rearrangement links TRBV7-3 to TRBJ2-7; 7 positions match TRBD2. Sequenced material: CD4+ or CD8+ T cells sorted from blood, taken in a trial of the OX40 agonist ivuxolimab. The CDR3 bases are TGTGCCAGCAGCTTATTTGGGGCTAGCGGCTACGAGCAGTACTTC. Translation: CASSLFGASGYEQYF.